Listed here are 8 T cell receptor beta chains from one sample, sequenced in a study of T-cell reconstitution after alpha-beta-depleted transplantation in children. Unique molecular identifiers were incorporated during preparation of the TCRbeta library. TCRdb passed the PCR reads through MiXCR, listing each CDR3 protein once. The data contain 900,000 or so distinct CDR3 sequences, roughly 15% of them singletons. The sequenced sample was PBMCs, mostly from graft donor cells, obtained 360 days after TCRalphabeta/CD19-depleted stem cell transplant. The source is a male patient younger than 18 who had a stem cell transplant for acute lymphoblastic leukemia, so the T cells may come from the graft donor.

There are a few counts of this clonotype. The chain uses TRBV2 and TRBJ1-1; TRBD1 matches at 7 bases. J was trimmed by 0 bases and V by 9 bases; bases with no gene match: 7. Germline V gene lookup returns CDR1 SNHLY and CDR2 FYNNEI. The CDR3 loop spans 14 amino acids. CDR3 DNA: TGTGCCAGTCCGGGACAGAGCATGAACACTGAAGCTTTCTTT. This codes for CASPGQSMNTEAFF. Using reference TRBV2 and TRBJ1-1 for the parts outside the CDR3, the full variable domain is EPEVTQTPSHQVTQMGQEVILRCVPISNHLYFYWYRQILGQKVEFLVSFYNNEISEKSEIFDDQFSVERPDGSNFTLKIRSTKLEDSAMYFCASPGQSMNTEAFFGQGTRLTVV.

This clonotype has ten or more counts. The rearrangement uses TRBV24-1 and TRBJ2-1; a weak D match, TRBD2 (5 bases). V shed 4 bases and J shed 0 bases, with 12 bases lying between them. CDR1 is KGHDR and CDR2 is SFDVKD in the germline V gene. This CDR3 is 16 amino acids long. The CDR3 DNA is TGTGCCACCAGTGACTATCTAGCCAACTCCTACAATGAGCAGTTCTTC. Its protein product is CATSDYLANSYNEQFF.

The chain joins TRBV13 to TRBJ2-3, with 8 positions matching TRBD2. CDR1 and CDR2 (germline): PRHDT, FYEKMQ (reference sequence). The CDR3 has 17 amino acids. The trim removed 3 bases at V and 7 bases at J, leaving 15 bases unmatched. For the CDR3, the DNA is TGTGCCAGCAGCTTTCGAGCGGGAGCGTCTACCCTCCATACGCAGTATTTT. Translating gives CASSFRAGASTLHTQYF. Based on the CDR3 plus reference TRBV13 and TRBJ2-3, the full variable domain is AAGVIQSPRHLIKEKRETATLKCYPIPRHDTVYWYQQGPGQDPQFLISFYEKMQSDKGSIPDRFSAQQFSDYHSELNMSSLELGDSALYFCASSFRAGASTLHTQYFGPGTRLTVL.

This rearrangement joins TRBV12-3 or TRBV12-4 to TRBJ2-1; D ambiguous. This CDR3 comprises 10 residues. Trimming removed 7 bases at V and 11 bases at J, with 9 bases between. CDR3 region: CASTQGKQFF. Written as DNA, the CDR3 is TGTGCCAGCACCCAAGGGAAGCAGTTCTTC.

In this sample, this clonotype turned up many times. Mismatch with germline at one junction end may stem from a read error. V gene TRBV5-1 combines with J gene TRBJ2-3; D gene unclear. Germline V gene lookup returns CDR1 SGHRS and CDR2 YFSETQ. CDR3 length: 12 amino acids. Here the CDR3 reads CASSLPPDTQCF. CDR3 in DNA: TGCGCCAGCAGCTTACCCCCAGATACGCAGTGTTTT.

The chain links TRBV5-1 to TRBJ2-2; 10 nucleotides agree with TRBD2. J gave up 1 base and V 3 bases, and 6 bases lay outside the gene matches. Germline CDR1 is SGHRS and CDR2 is YFSETQ. The CDR3 extends over 17 amino acids. The CDR3: CASSSRVAGGNTGELFF. The CDR3 coding sequence is TGCGCCAGCAGCTCCCGAGTAGCGGGAGGGAACACCGGGGAGCTGTTTTTT.

The CDR3 sequence: CASSYGSGGSGNTIYF. The CDR3 nucleotides read TGTGCCAGCAGTTACGGCTCGGGGGGCTCTGGAAACACCATATATTTT. The chain combines TRBV6-5 with TRBJ1-3; perhaps TRBD1 as D (5 bases). V was trimmed by 2 bases and J by 0 bases, leaving 11 bases between them. Germline CDR1 MNHEY, CDR2 SVGAGI. The CDR3 covers 16 residues.

This clonotype was observed a few times. This chain connects TRBV18 to TRBJ2-2, with TRBD2 identical over 13 bases. Looked up from germline, CDR1 is KGHSH and CDR2 is LQKENI. With 4 bases clipped from V and 4 bases from J, the junction kept 9 bases outside the gene matches. This CDR3 is built from 18 residues. CDR3 bases: TGTGCCAGCTCACTACTACTAGCGGGAGGGCTCCTCACCGGGGAGCTGTTTTTT. It translates to CASSLLLAGGLLTGELFF.